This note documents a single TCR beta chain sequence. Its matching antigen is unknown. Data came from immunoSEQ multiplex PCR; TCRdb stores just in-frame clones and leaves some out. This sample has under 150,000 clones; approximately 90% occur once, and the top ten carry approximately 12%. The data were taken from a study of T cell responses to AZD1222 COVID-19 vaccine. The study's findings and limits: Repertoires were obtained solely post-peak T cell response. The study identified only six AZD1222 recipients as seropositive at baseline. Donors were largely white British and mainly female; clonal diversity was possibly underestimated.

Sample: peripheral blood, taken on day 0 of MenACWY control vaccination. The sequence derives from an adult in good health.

The CDR3 sequence: CASSFGQGVWDEQFF. CDR3 DNA sequence: TGTGCCAGCAGTTTCGGGCAGGGGGTGTGGGATGAGCAGTTCTTC. The chain uses TRBV27 and TRBJ2-1; TRBD1 agrees at 7 bases. V shed 3 bases, J shed 8 bases, and the junction held 10 bases outside the gene matches. Per the germline V gene, CDR1 is MNHEY and CDR2 is SMNVEV (reference sequence). The CDR3 covers 15 residues.